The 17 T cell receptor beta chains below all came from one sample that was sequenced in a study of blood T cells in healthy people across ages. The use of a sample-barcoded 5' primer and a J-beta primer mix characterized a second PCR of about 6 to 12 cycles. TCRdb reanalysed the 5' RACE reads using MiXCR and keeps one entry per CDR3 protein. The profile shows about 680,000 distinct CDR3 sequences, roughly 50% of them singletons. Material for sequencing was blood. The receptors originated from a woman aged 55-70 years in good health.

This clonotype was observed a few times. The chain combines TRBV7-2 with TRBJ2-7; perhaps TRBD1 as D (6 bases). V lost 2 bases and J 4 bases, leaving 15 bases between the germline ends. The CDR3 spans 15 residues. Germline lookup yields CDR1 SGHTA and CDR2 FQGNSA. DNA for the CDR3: TGTGCCAGCAGCTTATGGGACAAGAAGGGGTACGAGCAGTACTTC. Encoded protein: CASSLWDKKGYEQYF.

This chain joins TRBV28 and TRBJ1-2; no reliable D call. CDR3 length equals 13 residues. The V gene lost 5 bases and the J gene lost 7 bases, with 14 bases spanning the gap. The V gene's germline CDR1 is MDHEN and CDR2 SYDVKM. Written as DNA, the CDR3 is TGTGCCAGCAGTAGAGGTGCCGCTGGTGGCTACACCTTC. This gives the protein CASSRGAAGGYTF.

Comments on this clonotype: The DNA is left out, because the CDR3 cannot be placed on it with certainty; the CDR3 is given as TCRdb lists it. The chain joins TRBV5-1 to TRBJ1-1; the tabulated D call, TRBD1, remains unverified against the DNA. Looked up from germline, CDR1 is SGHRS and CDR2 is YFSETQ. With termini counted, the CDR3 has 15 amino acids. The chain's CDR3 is CASSLVSGPGTEAFF.

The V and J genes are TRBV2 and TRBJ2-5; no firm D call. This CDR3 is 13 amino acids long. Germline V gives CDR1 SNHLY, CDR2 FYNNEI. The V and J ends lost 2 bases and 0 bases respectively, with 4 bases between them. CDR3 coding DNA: TGTGCCAGCAGTGAACAGGACCAAGAGACCCAGTACTTC. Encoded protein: CASSEQDQETQYF.

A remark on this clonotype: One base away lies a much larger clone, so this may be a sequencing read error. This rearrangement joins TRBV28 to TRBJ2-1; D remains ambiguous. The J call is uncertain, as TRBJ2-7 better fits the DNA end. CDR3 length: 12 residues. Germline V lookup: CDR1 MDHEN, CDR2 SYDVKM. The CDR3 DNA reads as TGTGCCAGCAGTTGGCCTCAATACGAGCAGTACTTC. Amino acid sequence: CASSWPQYEQYF.

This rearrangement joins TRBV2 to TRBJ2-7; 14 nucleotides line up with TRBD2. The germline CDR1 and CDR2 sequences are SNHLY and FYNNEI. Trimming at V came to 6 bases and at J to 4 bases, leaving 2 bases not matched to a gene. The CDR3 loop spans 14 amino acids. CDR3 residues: CASRGLAGEYEQYF. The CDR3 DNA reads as TGTGCCAGCAGGGGACTAGCGGGAGAGTACGAGCAGTACTTC.

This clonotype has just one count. Written as DNA, the CDR3 is TGTGCCAGCAGCCAAGGAGGCCTAGCGGGAAACATTCAGTACTTC. This encodes CASSQGGLAGNIQYF. The rearrangement links TRBV3-1 to TRBJ2-4, with 8 positions matching TRBD2. From germline, CDR1 is LGHDT and CDR2 YNNKEL (reference sequence). Trimming at V came to 1 base and at J to 6 bases, leaving 5 bases not matched to a gene. There are 15 residues in the CDR3.

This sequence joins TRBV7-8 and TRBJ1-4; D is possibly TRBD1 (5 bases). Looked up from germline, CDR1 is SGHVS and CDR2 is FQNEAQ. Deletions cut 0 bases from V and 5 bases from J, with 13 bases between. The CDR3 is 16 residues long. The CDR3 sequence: CASSLARGAGNEKLFF. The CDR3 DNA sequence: TGTGCCAGCAGCTTAGCAAGGGGCGCGGGGAATGAAAAACTGTTTTTT.

The CDR3 region has the DNA TGCGCCAGCAGCCAAGATCCCTCAGCGGGAGGGCCCTACAATGAGCAGTTCTTC. This codes for CASSQDPSAGGPYNEQFF. This rearrangement joins TRBV4-3 to TRBJ2-1; 10 positions agree with TRBD2. Germline V gene sequence: CDR1 LGHNA, CDR2 YSLEER. V lost 0 bases, J lost 2 bases, and 7 bases stayed unmatched. This CDR3 comprises 18 residues.

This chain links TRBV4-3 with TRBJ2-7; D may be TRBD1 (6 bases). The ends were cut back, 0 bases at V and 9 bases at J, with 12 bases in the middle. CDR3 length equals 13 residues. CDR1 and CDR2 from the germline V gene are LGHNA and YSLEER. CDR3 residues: CASSQEGGWGQYF. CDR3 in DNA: TGCGCCAGCAGCCAAGAAGGGGGTTGGGGGCAGTACTTC.

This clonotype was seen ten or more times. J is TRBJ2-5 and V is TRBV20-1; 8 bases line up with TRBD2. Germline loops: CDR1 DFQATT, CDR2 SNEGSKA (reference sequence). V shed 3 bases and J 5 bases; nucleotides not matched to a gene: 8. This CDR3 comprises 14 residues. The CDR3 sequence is CSASTAGELETQYF. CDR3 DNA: TGCAGTGCTAGTACAGCGGGGGAATTGGAGACCCAGTACTTC.

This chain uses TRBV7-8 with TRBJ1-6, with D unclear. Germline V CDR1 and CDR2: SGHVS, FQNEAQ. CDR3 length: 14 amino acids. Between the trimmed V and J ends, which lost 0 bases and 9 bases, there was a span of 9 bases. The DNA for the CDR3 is TGTGCCAGCAGCTTAGCGCAGTGGGGTTCACCCCTCCACTTT. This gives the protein CASSLAQWGSPLHF.

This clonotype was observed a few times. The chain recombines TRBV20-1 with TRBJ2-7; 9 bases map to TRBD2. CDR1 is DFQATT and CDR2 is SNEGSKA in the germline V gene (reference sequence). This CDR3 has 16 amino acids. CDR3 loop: CSLAATSGRGTYEQYF. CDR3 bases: TGCAGCCTTGCCGCGACTAGCGGTCGCGGTACCTACGAGCAGTACTTC.

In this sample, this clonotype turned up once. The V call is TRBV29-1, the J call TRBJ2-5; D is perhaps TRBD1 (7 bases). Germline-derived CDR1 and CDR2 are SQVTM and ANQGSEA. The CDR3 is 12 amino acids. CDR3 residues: CNLQGGEETQYF. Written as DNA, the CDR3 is TGCAACCTCCAGGGGGGTGAAGAGACCCAGTACTTC.

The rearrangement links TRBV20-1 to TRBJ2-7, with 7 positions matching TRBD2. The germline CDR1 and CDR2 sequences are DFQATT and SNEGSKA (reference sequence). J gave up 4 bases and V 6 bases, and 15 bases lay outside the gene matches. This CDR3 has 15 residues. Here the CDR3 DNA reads TGCAGTGCCCCCCTTCAGGGAGGGTCTAGATACGAGCAGTACTTC. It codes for CSAPLQGGSRYEQYF.

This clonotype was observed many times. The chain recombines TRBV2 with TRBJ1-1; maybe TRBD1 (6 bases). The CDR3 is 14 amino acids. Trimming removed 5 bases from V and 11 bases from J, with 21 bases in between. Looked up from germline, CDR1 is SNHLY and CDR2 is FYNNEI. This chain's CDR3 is CASSPQRGREDAFF. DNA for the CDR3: TGTGCCAGCAGTCCCCAGAGGGGGAGGGAGGATGCTTTCTTT.

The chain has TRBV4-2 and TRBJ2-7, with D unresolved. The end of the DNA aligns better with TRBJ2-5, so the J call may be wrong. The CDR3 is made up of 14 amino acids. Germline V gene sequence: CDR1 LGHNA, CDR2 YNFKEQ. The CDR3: CASSQERRVETQYF. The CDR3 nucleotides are TGTGCCAGCAGCCAAGAACGAAGGGTTGAGACCCAGTACTTC.